Listed here are 10 T cell receptor beta chains from one sample, sequenced in a study of CD8+ T cells in alopecia areata. Following extraction, RNA underwent reverse transcription to cDNA, which served as the sequencing template. Clones were sequenced by immunoSEQ multiplex PCR, and TCRdb holds only the in-frame ones, with some missing. This table has about 150,000 clones, about nine tenths appearing once. Here the sequenced sample was CD8+ T cells sorted from blood, taken at week 0. All receptors come from a human donor with alopecia areata.

The chain is built from TRBV7-9 and TRBJ2-1; D uncertain. Looked up from germline, CDR1 is SEHNR and CDR2 is FQNEAQ (reference sequence). The CDR3 spans 16 residues. Trimming removed 5 bases from V and 5 bases from J, with 19 bases in between. The CDR3, as DNA: TGTGCCAGCAGCCCACCAGGTGACACGCATAACAATGAGCAGTTCTTC. It specifies CASSPPGDTHNNEQFF.

The chain recombines TRBV9 with TRBJ2-3, with 7 positions matching TRBD2. Losses at the gene ends were 2 bases for V and 0 bases for J; bases not matched to a gene: 3. The length of the CDR3 is 15 residues. In germline, CDR1 is SGDLS, CDR2 YYNGEE. CDR3 DNA sequence: TGTGCCAGCAGCGTCAGCGGGGCTAGCACAGATACGCAGTATTTT. This translates into CASSVSGASTDTQYF.

The chain combines TRBV30 with TRBJ1-1; D is uncertain. Germline loops: CDR1 GTSNPN, CDR2 SVGIG (reference sequence). There are 14 residues in the CDR3. Trimming cost V 0 bases and J 5 bases, with 13 bases left between them. DNA for the CDR3: TGTGCCTGGAGTGTACGGCAGGTCCCGACTGAAGCTTTCTTT. It is translated as CAWSVRQVPTEAFF.

This chain connects TRBV9 to TRBJ2-7; unclear D gene. The CDR3 is 13 residues long. Germline V gene sequence: CDR1 SGDLS, CDR2 YYNGEE. The V gene lost 4 bases and the J gene lost 7 bases, with 15 bases spanning the gap. CDR3 DNA: TGTGCCAGCAGCCCTTCTCGGGCTGGGGAGCAGTACTTC. This sequence encodes CASSPSRAGEQYF.

This chain's CDR3 is CASSPVQVGNEQFF. CDR3 DNA sequence: TGTGCCAGCAGCCCGGTACAAGTGGGGAATGAGCAGTTCTTC. This rearrangement joins TRBV6-5 to TRBJ2-1; D unclear. Germline V gives CDR1 MNHEY, CDR2 SVGAGI. Trimming shortened V by 6 bases and J by 7 bases, and 16 bases separated the two germline ends. This CDR3 comprises 14 residues.

The chain couples TRBV2 to TRBJ2-7, with 8 nucleotides matching TRBD2. Per germline, CDR1 SNHLY and CDR2 FYNNEI. There are 14 residues in the CDR3. After removal of 8 bases from V and 7 bases from J, the junction contained 13 bases not matched to a gene. CDR3: CASLLAEPSLEQYF. CDR3 DNA sequence: TGTGCCAGCTTACTAGCGGAGCCTAGTCTAGAGCAGTACTTC.

The gene calls are TRBV27 and TRBJ2-7, with D perhaps TRBD2 (5 bases). Trimming pared 4 bases from V and 1 base from J, leaving 11 bases between. This CDR3 has 14 amino acids. Germline CDR1 reads MNHEY; CDR2 reads SMNVEV (reference sequence). CDR3 nucleotide sequence: TGTGCCAGCAGTTCCTCCTCGGGGTCCTACGAGCAGTACTTC. The encoded protein is CASSSSSGSYEQYF.

This clone appeared a few times. This chain links TRBV29-1 with TRBJ2-7, with D perhaps TRBD1 or TRBD2 (5 bases each). CDR3 length: 15 residues. V was trimmed by 0 bases and J by 2 bases, leaving 14 bases between them. Germline CDR1 SQVTM, CDR2 ANQGSEA. The CDR3 region has the DNA TGCAGCGTTGAAGATCCGGGGCAGACGACCTACGAGCAGTACTTC. Amino acid sequence: CSVEDPGQTTYEQYF.

This chain uses TRBV5-1 with TRBJ2-4, with 8 bases identical to TRBD1. Germline V CDR1 and CDR2: SGHRS, YFSETQ. V dropped 0 bases and J dropped 8; count of bases not matched to a gene: 4. The CDR3 covers 14 residues. Here the CDR3 reads CASSLVDRGDIQYF. The CDR3 DNA reads TGCGCCAGCAGCTTGGTTGACAGGGGTGACATTCAGTACTTC.

The chain joins TRBV2 to TRBJ2-1; D tentatively fits TRBD1 or TRBD2 (6 bases each). The CDR3 extends over 13 amino acids. CDR1 is SNHLY and CDR2 is FYNNEI in the germline V gene. The germline V and J ends were trimmed by 8 bases and 4 bases, with 12 bases remaining between them. CDR3 nucleotides: TGTGCCAGCGTGGGGGGCCGGTACAATGAGCAGTTCTTC. Amino acid sequence: CASVGGRYNEQFF. The variable domain in full, with the rest retrieved from reference TRBV2 and TRBJ2-1, is EPEVTQTPSHQVTQMGQEVILRCVPISNHLYFYWYRQILGQKVEFLVSFYNNEISEKSEIFDDQFSVERPDGSNFTLKIRSTKLEDSAMYFCASVGGRYNEQFFGPGTRLTVL.